This passage covers 20 T cell receptor beta chains from one sample sequenced in a study of T cell responses to AZD1222 COVID-19 vaccine. TCRdb's copy holds only in-frame clones and misses some; the assay was immunoSEQ multiplex PCR. Among more than 110,000 clones listed, roughly 85% were seen once. The sample consisted of peripheral blood, taken on day 0 of AZD1222 vaccination. These receptors all stem from an adult in good health.

The rearrangement joins TRBV6-5 to TRBJ2-7, with D possibly TRBD1 on 5 matching bases. Per the germline V gene, CDR1 is MNHEY and CDR2 is SVGAGI. V was cut by 3 bases and J by 2 bases, with 8 bases left in between. This CDR3 region has 13 residues. CDR3 region: CASSYRGAYEQYF. The CDR3 nucleotides are TGTGCCAGCAGTTATAGGGGTGCCTACGAGCAGTACTTC.

This sequence joins TRBV3-1 (or the pseudogene TRBV3-2) and TRBJ2-3; possibly TRBD2 for D (6 bases). The CDR3 runs 13 residues. Germline CDR1 is LGHDT and CDR2 is YNNKEL (reference sequence). The V end lost 10 bases, the J end lost 6 bases, and 17 bases lay between the germline ends. The CDR3 DNA reads TGTGCCACCTTGGGACTTCAATGGGATACGCAGTATTTT. As protein: CATLGLQWDTQYF.

The rearrangement uses TRBV27 and TRBJ2-7; D possibly matches TRBD1 or TRBD2 (5 bases each). V was trimmed by 6 bases and J by 6 bases, leaving 9 bases between them. The length of the CDR3 is 11 residues. Germline assignment: CDR1 MNHEY and CDR2 SMNVEV (reference sequence). In DNA, the CDR3 is TGTGCCAGCAGACTGAGGGGCGAGCAGTACTTC. This encodes CASRLRGEQYF.

This chain uses TRBV5-6 with TRBJ2-7; unclear D gene. Germline CDR1 SGHDT, CDR2 YYEEEE. There are 15 residues in the CDR3. V was cut by 1 base and J by 1 base, with 12 bases left in between. CDR3 region: CASSLLRVLSYEQYF. In DNA, the CDR3 is TGTGCCAGCAGCTTGCTTCGGGTCCTTTCCTACGAGCAGTACTTC.

The J gene is TRBJ2-3, the V gene TRBV6-1; D assignment may be TRBD1 or TRBD2 (6 bases each). Germline V CDR1 and CDR2: MNHNS, SASEGT. CDR3 size: 14 residues. V was trimmed by 2 bases and J by 5 bases, leaving 11 bases between them. CDR3 in amino acids: CASSERGHKDTQYF. As DNA, the CDR3 is TGTGCCAGCAGTGAACGGGGGCATAAAGATACGCAGTATTTT.

J is TRBJ1-1 and V is TRBV5-6, with D possibly TRBD1 on 5 matching bases. The germline V gene encodes CDR1 SGHDT and CDR2 YYEEEE. The germline V and J ends were trimmed by 4 bases and 2 bases, with 15 bases remaining between them. This CDR3 spans 15 amino acids. In DNA form, the CDR3 reads TGTGCCAGCAGCAAGAGACAGTTCATAAACACTGAAGCTTTCTTT. Amino acids: CASSKRQFINTEAFF.

V usage is TRBV3-1 (or the pseudogene TRBV3-2) and J usage is TRBJ1-2; 10 nucleotides agree with TRBD1. J was trimmed by 2 bases and V by 4 bases; bases with no gene match: 10. The length of the CDR3 is 17 residues. Germline values: CDR1 LGHDT, CDR2 YNNKEL (reference sequence). CDR3 nucleotides: TGTGCCAGCAGCCGGCGGACAGGGGGATTTTCCAACTATGGCTACACCTTC. Translating it yields CASSRRTGGFSNYGYTF.

This chain joins TRBV7-8 and TRBJ2-2, with TRBD2 identical over 9 bases. Germline lookup yields CDR1 SGHVS and CDR2 FQNEAQ. This CDR3 has 17 residues. With V trimmed by 2 bases and J by 3 bases, 7 bases remained unmatched. CDR3 nucleotide sequence: TGTGCCAGCAGCTTATTTAGCGGGGGCCTATACACCGGGGAGCTGTTTTTT. As protein: CASSLFSGGLYTGELFF.

V and J are TRBV24-1 and TRBJ2-6; D tentatively fits TRBD1 or TRBD2 (5 bases each). The CDR3 is 17 residues long. V was clipped by 4 bases and J by 1 base, with 13 bases between them. Germline V gene data show CDR1 as KGHDR and CDR2 as SFDVKD. CDR3 amino acids: CATSEPGRQSGANVLTF. The DNA for the CDR3 is TGTGCCACCAGTGAGCCGGGACGGCAATCTGGGGCCAACGTCCTGACTTTC.

The count of this clone is one. The chain has TRBV11-3 and TRBJ1-5, with a tentative D call TRBD1 (5 bases). CDR3 length: 14 amino acids. The V gene lost 3 bases and the J gene lost 7 bases, with 13 bases spanning the gap. Germline assignment: CDR1 SGHNT and CDR2 YENEEA. The CDR3 loop is CASSFGSRDQPQHF. In DNA form, the CDR3 reads TGTGCCAGCAGCTTCGGAAGTAGGGACCAGCCCCAGCATTTT.

This rearrangement joins TRBV19 to TRBJ2-2; 12 bases are shared with TRBD2. Per the germline V gene, CDR1 is LNHDA and CDR2 is SQIVND (reference sequence). The CDR3 covers 17 residues. With V trimmed by 0 bases and J by 8 bases, 7 bases remained unmatched. CDR3 coding DNA: TGTGCCAGTAGTATAGATCACCTAGCGGGAGGGGCTGGGGAGCTGTTTTTT. The encoded protein is CASSIDHLAGGAGELFF.

V and J are TRBV6-4 and TRBJ1-1, with no clear D. Germline CDR1 reads MRHNA; CDR2 reads SNTAGT. The CDR3 has 15 amino acids. The V and J ends lost 0 bases and 0 bases respectively, with 8 bases between them. The CDR3 DNA is TGTGCCAGCAGTGACTCGGAGAACATGAACACTGAAGCTTTCTTT. This encodes CASSDSENMNTEAFF.

This chain links TRBV6-5 with TRBJ2-7; a possible D gene is TRBD2 (5 bases). Between the trimmed V and J ends, which lost 6 bases and 2 bases, there was a span of 14 bases. The CDR3 sequence is 14 residues long. Germline V gives CDR1 MNHEY, CDR2 SVGAGI. The CDR3 sequence: CASSPPGLAYEQYF. CDR3 nucleotide sequence: TGTGCCAGCAGCCCACCTGGACTTGCCTACGAGCAGTACTTC.

The chain uses TRBV28 and TRBJ2-5; 9 bases agree with TRBD1. Germline CDR1 reads MDHEN; CDR2 reads SYDVKM. The CDR3 length is 19 residues. V lost 6 bases and J lost 4; bases outside the gene matches: 21. The CDR3 DNA reads TGTGCCAGCAGCTTGACCGGGACAGGGTTAGAGTTGAGGGGAGAGACCCAGTACTTC. This sequence encodes CASSLTGTGLELRGETQYF.

This clone was counted only a few times. In DNA form, the CDR3 reads TGCGCCAGCAGCCCGGGACCCCGGAACTATGGCTACACCTTC. Translating it yields CASSPGPRNYGYTF. The chain is built from TRBV5-1 and TRBJ1-2; the D gene is possibly TRBD1 (5 bases). V lost 4 bases to trimming and J lost 2 bases, with 12 bases between them. This CDR3 is built from 14 residues. CDR1 and CDR2 from the germline V gene are SGHRS and YFSETQ. The variable domain in full, completed from reference TRBV5-1 and TRBJ1-2, reads KAGVTQTPRYLIKTRGQQVTLSCSPISGHRSVSWYQQTPGQGLQFLFEYFSETQRNKGNFPGRFSGRQFSNSRSEMNVSTLELGDSALYLCASSPGPRNYGYTFGSGTRLTVV.

V gene TRBV2 combines with J gene TRBJ2-1; weak D call: TRBD2 (6 bases). V shed 2 bases and J shed 0 bases, with 11 bases lying between them. Per germline, CDR1 SNHLY and CDR2 FYNNEI. The CDR3 spans 16 residues. CDR3 sequence reads: CASSEPGGASYNEQFF. In nucleotides, the CDR3 is TGTGCCAGCAGTGAACCCGGAGGGGCCTCCTACAATGAGCAGTTCTTC.

The chain couples TRBV28 to TRBJ1-2; TRBD1 is a possible D gene (5 bases). The germline V and J ends were trimmed by 2 bases and 2 bases, with 6 bases remaining between them. CDR1 and CDR2 from the germline V gene are MDHEN and SYDVKM. The CDR3 runs to 13 residues. This CDR3 reads CASSLRTNYGYTF. The CDR3 nucleotides read TGTGCCAGCAGTTTAAGGACAAACTATGGCTACACCTTC.

This clone has just a few counts. The gene calls are TRBV7-8 and TRBJ1-5; D possibly corresponds to TRBD1 (6 bases). This CDR3 has 17 residues. Trimming took off 5 bases at V and 4 bases at J, with 21 bases between the two ends. Germline lookup yields CDR1 SGHVS and CDR2 FQNEAQ. The CDR3 spells CASSPRPPGEANQPQHF. In DNA, the CDR3 is TGTGCCAGCAGCCCCAGACCCCCAGGGGAAGCAAATCAGCCCCAGCATTTT.

The genes are TRBV28 and TRBJ2-1, with TRBD2 matching 14 bases. CDR1 MDHEN and CDR2 SYDVKM come from the germline V gene. This CDR3 contains 16 residues. V lost 5 bases and J lost 6; bases outside the gene matches: 6. The CDR3 loop is CASSPWTSGRRNEQFF. Written as DNA, the CDR3 is TGTGCCAGCAGTCCATGGACTAGCGGGAGGCGCAATGAGCAGTTCTTC.

This chain connects TRBV3-1 (or the pseudogene TRBV3-2) to TRBJ2-2; D perhaps matches TRBD2 (7 bases). The V end lost 2 bases, the J end lost 7 bases, and 11 bases lay between the germline ends. The germline CDR1 and CDR2 sequences are LGHDT and YNNKEL (reference sequence). This CDR3 is built from 14 residues. The CDR3 loop is CASSQIGGDGELFF. CDR3 in DNA: TGTGCCAGCAGCCAAATAGGGGGGGACGGGGAGCTGTTTTTT.